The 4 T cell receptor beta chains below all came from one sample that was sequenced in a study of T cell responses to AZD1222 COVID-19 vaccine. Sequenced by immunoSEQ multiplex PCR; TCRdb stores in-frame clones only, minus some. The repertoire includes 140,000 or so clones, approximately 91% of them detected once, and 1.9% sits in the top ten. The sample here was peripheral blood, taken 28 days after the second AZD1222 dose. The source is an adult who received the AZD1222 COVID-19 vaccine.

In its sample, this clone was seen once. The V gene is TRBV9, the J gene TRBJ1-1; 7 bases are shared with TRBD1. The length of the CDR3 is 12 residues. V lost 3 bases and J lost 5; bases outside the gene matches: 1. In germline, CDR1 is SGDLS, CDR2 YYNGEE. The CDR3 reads CASSAGGTEAFF. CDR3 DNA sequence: TGTGCCAGCAGCGCAGGGGGAACTGAAGCTTTCTTT.

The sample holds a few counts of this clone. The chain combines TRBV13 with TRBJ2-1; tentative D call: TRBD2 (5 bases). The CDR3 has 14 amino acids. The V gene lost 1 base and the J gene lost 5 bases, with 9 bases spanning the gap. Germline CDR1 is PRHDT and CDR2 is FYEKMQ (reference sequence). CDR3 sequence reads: CASSLANGNNEQFF. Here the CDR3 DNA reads TGTGCCAGCAGCTTAGCCAACGGGAACAATGAGCAGTTCTTC.

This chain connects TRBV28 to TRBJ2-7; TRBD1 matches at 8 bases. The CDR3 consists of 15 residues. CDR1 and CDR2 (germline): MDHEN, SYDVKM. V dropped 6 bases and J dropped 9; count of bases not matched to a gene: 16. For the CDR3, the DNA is TGTGCCAGCAGGTCCCCCGGGACAGGCGCCTATGTGCAGTACTTC. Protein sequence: CASRSPGTGAYVQYF.

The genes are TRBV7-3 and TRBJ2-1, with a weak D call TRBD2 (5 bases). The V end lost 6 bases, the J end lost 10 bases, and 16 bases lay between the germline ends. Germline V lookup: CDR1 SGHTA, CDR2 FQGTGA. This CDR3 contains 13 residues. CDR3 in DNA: TGTGCCAGCAGTTTAGGGAATTCGGGGGAGCAGTTCTTC. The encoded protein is CASSLGNSGEQFF. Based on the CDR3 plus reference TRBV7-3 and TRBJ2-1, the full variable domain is GAGVSQTPSNKVTEKGKYVELRCDPISGHTALYWYRQSLGQGPEFLIYFQGTGAADDSGLPNDRFFAVRPEGSVSTLKIQRTERGDSAVYLCASSLGNSGEQFFGPGTRLTVL.